This entry lists 9 T cell receptor beta chains sequenced from one sample in a study of cytomegalovirus exposure and HLA in healthy donors. The PCR made use of 60 Vbeta and 13 Jbeta primers. TCRdb keeps only in-frame clones here, not all; method: immunoSEQ multiplex PCR. In the table there are roughly 170,000 clones, less than 75% of which are singletons. Source material: PBMCs. The source is a girl aged 5-17 years in good health and CMV-seronegative.

This clone was observed a handful of times. The V and J genes are TRBV27 and TRBJ1-1; unclear D gene. There are 14 residues in the CDR3. Germline lookup yields CDR1 MNHEY and CDR2 SMNVEV (reference sequence). Trimming stripped 6 bases from V and 6 bases from J, with 17 bases between. CDR3 DNA sequence: TGTGCCAGCAGAAAGCTGGGAGTCGACGCTGAAGCTTTCTTT. Protein: CASRKLGVDAEAFF.

The J gene is TRBJ2-7, the V gene TRBV5-4, with TRBD1 as a possible D gene (5 bases). Trimming took off 0 bases at V and 6 bases at J, with 13 bases between the two ends. Germline V CDR1 and CDR2: SGHNT, YYREEE (reference sequence). This CDR3 spans 14 amino acids. The CDR3 bases are TGTGCCAGCAGCTTGGCCCAGCAGGGCAGCGAGCAGTACTTC. Protein product: CASSLAQQGSEQYF.

The chain is built from TRBV5-1 and TRBJ2-1; 12 bases are a match to TRBD2. V trimming: 4 bases; J trimming: 9 bases; junction bases outside the gene matches: 14. Germline V lookup: CDR1 SGHRS, CDR2 YFSETQ. The CDR3 consists of 17 residues. CDR3 bases: TGCGCCAGCAGCCCCCGATCTAGCGGGGGGGCCAAGCTTGAGCAGTTCTTC. Translating it yields CASSPRSSGGAKLEQFF.

This clone was detected once. The V call is TRBV6-1, the J call TRBJ1-2; maybe TRBD1 (6 bases). The CDR3 has 15 amino acids. Germline CDR1 and CDR2: MNHNS and SASEGT. V was trimmed by 4 bases and J by 0 bases, leaving 12 bases between them. The CDR3 DNA reads as TGTGCCAGCAGTGTCGGGACACCGACTAACTATGGCTACACCTTC. Translating gives CASSVGTPTNYGYTF.

This chain joins TRBV19 and TRBJ2-5, with 7 bases matching TRBD1. The CDR3 length is 14 residues. CDR1 is LNHDA, CDR2 SQIVND, per germline (reference sequence). The V gene end was trimmed by 6 bases and the J gene end by 3 bases; junction bases not matched to a gene: 7. DNA for the CDR3: TGTGCCAGTAGCGACAGGGCTTGGGAAGAGACCCAGTACTTC. As protein: CASSDRAWEETQYF.

The chain recombines TRBV7-7 with TRBJ2-1, with 7 bases that match TRBD1. The CDR3 spans 13 residues. After removal of 5 bases from V and 7 bases from J, the junction contained 5 bases not matched to a gene. Germline assignment: CDR1 SSHAT and CDR2 FNYEAQ (reference sequence). CDR3 in amino acids: CASSLIQGNEQFF. The DNA of the CDR3 is TGTGCCAGCAGCCTAATACAGGGGAATGAGCAGTTCTTC.

The rearrangement joins TRBV25-1 to TRBJ1-4, with TRBD1 matching 8 bases. The CDR3 length is 13 residues. CDR1 is MGHDK and CDR2 is SYGVNS in the germline V gene. The V gene end was trimmed by 10 bases and the J gene end by 7 bases; junction bases not matched to a gene: 8. CDR3: CANKDRASEKLFF. The CDR3 DNA sequence: TGTGCCAACAAGGACAGGGCGAGTGAAAAACTGTTTTTT. The entire variable domain, with the rest obtained from reference TRBV25-1 and TRBJ1-4, is as follows: EADIYQTPRYLVIGTGKKITLECSQTMGHDKMYWYQQDPGMELHLIHYSYGVNSTEKGDLSSESTVSRIRTEHFPLTLESARPSHTSQYLCANKDRASEKLFFGSGTQLSVL.

The chain has TRBV11-2 and TRBJ1-6; no clear D. V was pared by 1 base and J by 11 bases, with 12 bases between. Germline values: CDR1 SGHAT, CDR2 FQNNGV. This CDR3 has 14 amino acids. The CDR3 loop reads CASSLGSTGAPLHF. The DNA for the CDR3 is TGTGCCAGCAGCTTAGGATCAACCGGGGCACCCCTCCACTTT.

This clone has just one count. The J gene is TRBJ2-3, the V gene TRBV9, with D perhaps TRBD2 (5 bases). Trimming shortened V by 0 bases and J by 6 bases, and 17 bases separated the two germline ends. The CDR3 has 16 residues. Germline lookup yields CDR1 SGDLS and CDR2 YYNGEE. The CDR3 protein is CASSVVTGNKGDTQYF. The CDR3 DNA follows: TGTGCCAGCAGCGTAGTCACGGGGAACAAAGGGGATACGCAGTATTTT.